This T cell receptor (beta chain) was obtained from a study of T-cell memory formation after mild COVID-19 (dated by TCRdb to about 2021). A note on the overall study: TCR sequence clusters from the two donors were largely donor specific. In a couple of donors, T-cell clones that expanded and contracted after mild COVID-19 were tracked by sequencing TCRalpha and TCRbeta repertoires over time. Two young, previously healthy adult volunteers made up the cohort, one male and one female.

Findings and caveats that apply to the study as a whole: Only a couple of mild cases were covered by the study, and larger cohorts that include severe cases with pre-infection samples were considered necessary. Contracting CD4+ clones were located mainly in the CM and EM memory subsets, whereas CD8+ clones were found to be enriched in EMRA. Whether the second-wave clones peaking on day 37 were SARS-CoV-2 specific was not confirmed. From day 15 to 85, contracting clones showed balanced CD4/CD8 phenotypes, whereas a second wave of clones that expanded from day 15 to 37 leaned towards CD4+. The detection of some responding clones in pre-infection memory suggests that pre-existing cross-reactive memory T cells joined the SARS-CoV-2 response.

Ficoll-Paque density gradient centrifugation was the method used to isolate PBMCs. For sequencing, an Illumina NovaSeq 6000 was employed. TCRalpha and TCRbeta cDNA libraries were built by 5'RACE with constant-segment primers, adding sample barcodes and unique molecular identifiers. Trizol reagent was used to extract RNA from every sample. Libraries were amplified in two PCR steps, with a second sample barcode and Illumina TruSeq adapters added in the second step. Libraries were sequenced on an Illumina NovaSeq with 2 x 150 bp paired-end reads. The study's processing was this. Reads were demultiplexed and collapsed into UMI-guided consensus sequences with migec v1.2.7. With mixcr v2.1.11, UMI consensuses were aligned to TRA and TRB V and J templates and assembled into clonotypes. A clonotype was counted as expanded or contracted only when both edgeR and NoisET called the clonotype significant, with the noise models trained on biological replicates. For edgeR calls, the cutoffs were a false discovery rate-adjusted p below 0.01 and a log2 fold-change threshold of 1. PCA with hierarchical clustering of max-normalized trajectories of the 1000 most abundant clonotypes was used as exploratory dynamics analysis. Separately sequenced CD4+ and CD8+ repertoires were used to assign a CD4 or CD8 phenotype to each responding clone. TCRdb ran its own pipeline on the public reads, namely fastp trimming at Q25 and MiXCR clone calling, and kept in-frame beta chains. One record per CDR3 amino acid sequence lists the most common genes and DNA. The V and J calls reflect TCRdb's pipeline rather than the authors' work. The sample has approximately 260,000 distinct CDR3 sequences on record, over 15% of them singletons. Of the sample, about 21% falls within the top ten clones.

This clonotype showed up just a few times. This clone's antigen is unknown. Base qualities are not recorded, but no much larger clone differs from it by a single base. CDR1 SQVTM and CDR2 ANQGSEA were looked up in the germline V gene. Ends trimmed: V by 5 bases, J by 3 bases; bases unmatched to a gene: 4. From cysteine to phenylalanine, the CDR3 is 13 amino acids long. Solely the CDR3 DNA is kept, with 39 bases framed from the first base. This receptor was taken from a man aged 18 to 30 who had mild COVID-19 (a few samples of this study predate the infection). The sample titles of this study are shuffled in the database, so cell type and time point are left out; the donor was told from shared clones. The chain joins TRBV29-1 to TRBJ2-1, with 7 junctional bases fitting TRBD1. Sequenced material: PBMCs or a T cell subset sorted from them (not recorded which). In nucleotide form, the sequence is TGCAGCGTTAAGGGACAGCACTACAATGAGCAGTTCTTC. It codes for CSVKGQHYNEQFF.